Below, one TCR beta chain is given with its context. The data belong to a study of CD4 and CD8 cells across lung adenocarcinoma regions. Trimming removed 9 bases at V and 3 bases at J, with 12 bases between. CDR1 and CDR2 from the germline V gene are LGHDT and YNNKEL (reference sequence). CDR3 size: 13 residues. TCRdb fed the PCR reads into MiXCR, producing one record per CDR3 protein. The table has about 19,000 distinct CDR3 sequences, about 50% seen once. The patients had localized lung adenocarcinoma, a non-small cell subtype. Sequencing was performed on CD8+ T cells from the margin of a lung tumor. The clonotype was recovered from a male donor with lung adenocarcinoma. The CD4 and CD8 labels of this study may be unreliable. The chain recombines TRBV3-1 with TRBJ2-1, with unresolved D. The CDR3 nucleotides are TGTGCCAGTAGGTCGACCCTCTACAATGAGCAGTTCTTC. It is translated as CASRSTLYNEQFF.